These T cell receptor beta chains were read from a single sample in a study of response to subunit inactivated influenza vaccine. TCRdb redid the calling of the RT-PCR reads with MiXCR, one entry per CDR3 protein. The sample lists fewer than 800,000 distinct CDR3 sequences; roughly 14% were seen once. The sample consisted of PBMCs from blood, taken approximately 12 days after vaccination. These receptors were taken from a man between 45 and 60 years old who received an inactivated influenza vaccine. CDR3s include the opening cysteine and the closing phenylalanine or tryptophan. A D gene is named only where the DNA matches it firmly. Clone size is given for some rows only: seen once, a few or many times, or a class if the clone is expanded.

few	TRBV7-8	NA	TRBJ2-1	CASGQRGGFSSYNEQFF	TGTGCCAGCGGGCAAAGGGGGGGTTTTAGCTCCTACAATGAGCAGTTCTTC
NA	TRBV13	NA	TRBJ2-7	CASSLGYKSYEQYF	TGTGCCAGCAGCTTAGGTTACAAGTCCTACGAGCAGTACTTC
many	TRBV10-3	TRBD2	TRBJ2-2	CAISRGENTGELFF	TGTGCCATATCTCGGGGGGAGAACACCGGGGAGCTGTTTTTT
many	TRBV2	TRBD1	TRBJ2-3	CASNRQGTTDTQYF	TGTGCCAGCAACCGACAGGGAACAACAGATACGCAGTATTTT
NA	TRBV7-2	NA	TRBJ1-3	CASSSARVAGNTIYF	TGTGCCAGCAGCTCGGCCAGGGTTGCAGGAAACACCATATATTTT
NA	TRBV7-9	NA	TRBJ2-7	CASTDLDEQYF	TGTGCCAGCACCGACCTTGACGAGCAGTACTTC
few	TRBV7-9	NA	TRBJ2-1	CASSKHRDIFGEQFF	TGTGCCAGCAGCAAGCACCGGGACATCTTCGGTGAGCAGTTCTTC
few	TRBV7-2	NA	TRBJ1-3	CASSPAWAGNTIYF	TGTGCCAGCAGTCCAGCATGGGCTGGAAACACCATATATTTT
NA	TRBV19	NA	TRBJ1-1	CASRIQGGEAFF	TGTGCCAGTAGAATACAGGGCGGTGAAGCTTTCTTT
few	TRBV20-1	NA	TRBJ2-5	CSVRGLETQYF	TGCAGTGTAAGGGGGTTGGAGACCCAGTACTTC
many	TRBV5-1	TRBD1	TRBJ2-1	CASSPGQGLGNEQFF	TGCGCCAGCAGCCCGGGACAGGGTCTGGGCAATGAGCAGTTCTTC
few	TRBV20-1	NA	TRBJ2-3	CSAPHGGSTDTQYF	TGCAGTGCCCCTCACGGGGGTTCCACAGATACGCAGTATTTT
many	TRBV5-1	NA	TRBJ2-1	CASSLVASNNEQFF	TGCGCCAGCAGCTTGGTCGCCAGTAATAATGAGCAGTTCTTC
NA	TRBV20-1	NA	TRBJ1-6	CSARDAGRGSYNSPLHF	TGCAGTGCTAGAGATGCTGGGAGGGGTTCCTATAATTCACCCCTCCACTTT
NA	TRBV12-3/TRBV12-4	NA	TRBJ2-1	CASSRGPSANEQFF	TGTGCCAGCAGTCGGGGACCATCCGCCAATGAGCAGTTCTTC
NA	TRBV5-1	NA	TRBJ2-7	CASSLIYGGGEQYF	TGCGCCAGCAGCCTTATCTATGGGGGAGGCGAGCAGTACTTC
few	TRBV11-2	NA	TRBJ1-5	CASSTMELQPQHF	TGTGCCAGCAGCACAATGGAGCTGCAGCCCCAGCATTTT
many	TRBV11-2	TRBD2	TRBJ2-2	CASSLDLPGLAGNTGELFF	TGTGCCAGCAGCTTAGATCTCCCCGGACTAGCGGGAAACACCGGGGAGCTGTTTTTT